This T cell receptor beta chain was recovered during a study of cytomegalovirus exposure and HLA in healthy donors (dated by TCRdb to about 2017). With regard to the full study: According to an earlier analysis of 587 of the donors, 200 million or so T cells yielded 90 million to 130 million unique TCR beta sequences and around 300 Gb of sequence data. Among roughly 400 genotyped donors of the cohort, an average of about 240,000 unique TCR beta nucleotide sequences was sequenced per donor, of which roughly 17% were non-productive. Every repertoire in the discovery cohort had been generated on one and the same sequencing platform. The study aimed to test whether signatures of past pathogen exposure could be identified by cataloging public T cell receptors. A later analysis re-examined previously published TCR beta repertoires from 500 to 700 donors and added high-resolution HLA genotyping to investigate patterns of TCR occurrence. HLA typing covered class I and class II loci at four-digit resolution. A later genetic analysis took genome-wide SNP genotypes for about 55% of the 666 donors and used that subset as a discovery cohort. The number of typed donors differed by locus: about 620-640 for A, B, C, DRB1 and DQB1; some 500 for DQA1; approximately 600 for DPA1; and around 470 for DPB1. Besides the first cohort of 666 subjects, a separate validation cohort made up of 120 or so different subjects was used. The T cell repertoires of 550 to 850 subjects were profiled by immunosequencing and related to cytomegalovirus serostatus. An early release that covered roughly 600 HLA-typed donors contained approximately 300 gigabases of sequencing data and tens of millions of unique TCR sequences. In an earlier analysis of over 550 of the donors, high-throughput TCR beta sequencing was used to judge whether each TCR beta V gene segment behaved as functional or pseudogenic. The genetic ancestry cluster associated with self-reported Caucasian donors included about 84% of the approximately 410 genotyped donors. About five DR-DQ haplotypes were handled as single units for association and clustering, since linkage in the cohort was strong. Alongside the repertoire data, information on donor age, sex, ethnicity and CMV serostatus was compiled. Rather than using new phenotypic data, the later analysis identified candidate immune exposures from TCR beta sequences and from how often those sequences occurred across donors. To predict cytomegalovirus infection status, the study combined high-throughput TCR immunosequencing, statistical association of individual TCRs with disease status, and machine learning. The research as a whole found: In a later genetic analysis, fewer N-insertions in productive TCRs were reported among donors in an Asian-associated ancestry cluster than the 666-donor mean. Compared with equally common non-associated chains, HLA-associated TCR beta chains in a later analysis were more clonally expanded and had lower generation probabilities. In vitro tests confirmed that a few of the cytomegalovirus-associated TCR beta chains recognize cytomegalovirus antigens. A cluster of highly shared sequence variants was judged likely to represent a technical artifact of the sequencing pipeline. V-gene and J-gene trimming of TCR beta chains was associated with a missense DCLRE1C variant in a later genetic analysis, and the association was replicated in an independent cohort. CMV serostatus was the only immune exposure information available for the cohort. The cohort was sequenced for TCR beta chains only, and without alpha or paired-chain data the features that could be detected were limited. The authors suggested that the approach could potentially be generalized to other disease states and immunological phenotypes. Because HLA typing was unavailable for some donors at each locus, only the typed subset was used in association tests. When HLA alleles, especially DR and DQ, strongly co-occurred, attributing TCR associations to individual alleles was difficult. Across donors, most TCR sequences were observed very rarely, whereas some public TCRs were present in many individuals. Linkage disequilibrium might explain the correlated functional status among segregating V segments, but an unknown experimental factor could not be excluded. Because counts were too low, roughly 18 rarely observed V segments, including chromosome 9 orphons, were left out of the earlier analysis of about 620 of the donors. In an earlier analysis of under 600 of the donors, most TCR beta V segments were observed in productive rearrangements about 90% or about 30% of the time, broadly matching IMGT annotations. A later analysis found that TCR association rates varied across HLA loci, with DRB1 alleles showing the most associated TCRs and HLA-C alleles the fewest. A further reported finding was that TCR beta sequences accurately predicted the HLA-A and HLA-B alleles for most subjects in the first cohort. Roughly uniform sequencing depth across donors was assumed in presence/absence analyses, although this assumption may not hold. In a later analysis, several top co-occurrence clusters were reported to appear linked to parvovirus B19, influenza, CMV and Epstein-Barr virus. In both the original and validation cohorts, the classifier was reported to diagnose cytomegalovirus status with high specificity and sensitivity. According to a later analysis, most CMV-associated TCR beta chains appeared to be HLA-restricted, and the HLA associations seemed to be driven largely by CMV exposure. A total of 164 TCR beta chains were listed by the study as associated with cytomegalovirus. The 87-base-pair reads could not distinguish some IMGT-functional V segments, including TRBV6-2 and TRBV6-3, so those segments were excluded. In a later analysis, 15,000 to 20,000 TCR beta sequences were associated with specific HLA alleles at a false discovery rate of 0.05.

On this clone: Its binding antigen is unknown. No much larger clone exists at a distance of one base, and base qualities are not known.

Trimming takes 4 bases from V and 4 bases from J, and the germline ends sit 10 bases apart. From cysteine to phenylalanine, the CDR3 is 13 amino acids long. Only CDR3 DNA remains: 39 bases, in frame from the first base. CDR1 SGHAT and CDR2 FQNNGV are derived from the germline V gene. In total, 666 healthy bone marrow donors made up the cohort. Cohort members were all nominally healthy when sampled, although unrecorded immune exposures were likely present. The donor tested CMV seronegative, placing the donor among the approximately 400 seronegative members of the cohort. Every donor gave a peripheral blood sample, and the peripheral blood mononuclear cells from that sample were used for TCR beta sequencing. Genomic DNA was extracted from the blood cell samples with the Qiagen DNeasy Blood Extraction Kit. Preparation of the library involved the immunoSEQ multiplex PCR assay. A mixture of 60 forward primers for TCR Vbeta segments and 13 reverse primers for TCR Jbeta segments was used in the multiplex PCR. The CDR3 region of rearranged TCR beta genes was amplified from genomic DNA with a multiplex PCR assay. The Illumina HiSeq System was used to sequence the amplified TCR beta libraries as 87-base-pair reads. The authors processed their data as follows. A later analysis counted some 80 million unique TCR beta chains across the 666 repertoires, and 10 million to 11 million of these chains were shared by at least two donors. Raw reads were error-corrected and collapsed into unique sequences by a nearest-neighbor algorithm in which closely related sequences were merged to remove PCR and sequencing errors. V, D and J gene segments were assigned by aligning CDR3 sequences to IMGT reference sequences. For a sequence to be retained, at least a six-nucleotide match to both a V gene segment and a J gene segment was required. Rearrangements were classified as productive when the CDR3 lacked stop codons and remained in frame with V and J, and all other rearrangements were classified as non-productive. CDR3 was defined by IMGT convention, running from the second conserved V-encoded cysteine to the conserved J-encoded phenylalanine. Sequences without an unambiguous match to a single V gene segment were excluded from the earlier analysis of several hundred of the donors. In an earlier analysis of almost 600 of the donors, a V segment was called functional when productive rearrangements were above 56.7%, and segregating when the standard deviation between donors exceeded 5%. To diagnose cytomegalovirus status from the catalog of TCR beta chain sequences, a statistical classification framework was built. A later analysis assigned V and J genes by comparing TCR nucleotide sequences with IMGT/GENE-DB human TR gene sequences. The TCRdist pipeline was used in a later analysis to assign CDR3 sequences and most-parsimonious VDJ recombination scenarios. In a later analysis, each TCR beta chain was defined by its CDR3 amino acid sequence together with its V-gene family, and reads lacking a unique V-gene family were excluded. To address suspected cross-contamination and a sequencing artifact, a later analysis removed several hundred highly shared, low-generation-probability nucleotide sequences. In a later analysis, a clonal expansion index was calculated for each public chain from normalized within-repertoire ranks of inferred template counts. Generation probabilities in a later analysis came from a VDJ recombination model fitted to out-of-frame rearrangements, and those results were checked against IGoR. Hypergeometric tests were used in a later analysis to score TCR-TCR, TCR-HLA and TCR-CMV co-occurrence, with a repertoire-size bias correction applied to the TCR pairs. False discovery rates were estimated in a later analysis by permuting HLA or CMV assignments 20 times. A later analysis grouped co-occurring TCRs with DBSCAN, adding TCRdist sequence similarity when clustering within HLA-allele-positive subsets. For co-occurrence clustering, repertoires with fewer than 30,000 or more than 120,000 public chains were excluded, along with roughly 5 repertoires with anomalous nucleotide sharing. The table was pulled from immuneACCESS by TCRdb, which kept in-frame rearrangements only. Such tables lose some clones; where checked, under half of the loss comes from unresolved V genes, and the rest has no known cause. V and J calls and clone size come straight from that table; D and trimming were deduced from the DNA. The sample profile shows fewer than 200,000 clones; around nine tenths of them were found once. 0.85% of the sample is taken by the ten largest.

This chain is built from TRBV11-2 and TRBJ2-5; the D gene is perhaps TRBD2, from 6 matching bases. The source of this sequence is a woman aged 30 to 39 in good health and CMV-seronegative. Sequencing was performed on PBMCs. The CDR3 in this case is CASSSGLIETQYF. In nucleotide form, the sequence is TGTGCCAGCAGCTCTGGACTAATAGAGACCCAGTACTTC. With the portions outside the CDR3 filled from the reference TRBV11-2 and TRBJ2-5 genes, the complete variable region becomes EAGVAQSPRYKIIEKRQSVAFWCNPISGHATLYWYQQILGQGPKLLIQFQNNGVVDDSQLPKDRFSAERLKGVDSTLKIQPAKLEDSAVYLCASSSGLIETQYFGPGTRLLVL.